This note documents a single TCR beta chain sequence. The antigen is unknown. The germline V gene has CDR1 SEHNR and CDR2 FQNEAQ (reference sequence). V trimming: 5 bases; J trimming: 3 bases; junction bases outside the gene matches: 12. The CDR3 covers 18 residues. Sequencing used immunoSEQ multiplex PCR; TCRdb keeps in-frame clones, though not all of them. The sample has approximately 260,000 clones, about 86% seen once. The data are from a study of cytomegalovirus exposure and HLA in healthy donors. Points from the study as a whole: Clusters of TCRs from the first cohort tended to co-occur in the 90 to 150 validation repertoires (as a later analysis found). Cytomegalovirus status, reportedly, was diagnosed with high specificity and sensitivity by the classifier. Most TCR sequences showed up rarely, but some public TCRs showed up in many donors.

The J gene is TRBJ2-2, the V gene TRBV7-9; 10 positions agree with TRBD1. Sequenced material: PBMCs. The receptor was derived from a woman between 18 and 30 years old in good health and CMV-seronegative. CDR3 nucleotides: TGTGCCAGCAGCCGACAGGACAGGGGGTTTACGCACACCGGGGAGCTGTTTTTT. Translation: CASSRQDRGFTHTGELFF.